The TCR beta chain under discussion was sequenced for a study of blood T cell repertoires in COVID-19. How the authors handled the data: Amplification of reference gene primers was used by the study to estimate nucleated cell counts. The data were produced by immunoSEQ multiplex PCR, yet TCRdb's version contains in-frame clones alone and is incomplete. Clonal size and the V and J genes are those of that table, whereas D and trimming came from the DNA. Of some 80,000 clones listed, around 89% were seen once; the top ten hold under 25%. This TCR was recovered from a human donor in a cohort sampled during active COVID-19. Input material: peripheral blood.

CDR3 nucleotides: TGTGCCAGCAGTCTCCACGGTAACACTGAAGCTTTCTTT. Translated, it gives CASSLHGNTEAFF. The chain uses TRBV6-6 and TRBJ1-1; D is ambiguous. CDR3 size: 13 residues. Germline V gives CDR1 MNHNY, CDR2 SVGAGI (reference sequence). V lost 5 bases to trimming and J lost 2 bases, with 9 bases between them.